The present entry profiles one T cell receptor beta chain with its context. CDR1 is KGHDR and CDR2 is SFDVKD in the germline V gene. J lost 2 bases, V lost 9 bases, and 8 bases had no gene match. This CDR3 comprises 15 residues. This sample stems from a study of blood T cell repertoires in COVID-19. For the study at large: The samples span acute and convalescent COVID-19 from the United States, Italy and Spain. Sample material is recorded as cDNA or gDNA derived from T cells, B-cell-depleted T cells, or PBMCs.

Per the study methods: Amplified reference gene primers provided the basis for estimating nucleated cell counts. Profiled with immunoSEQ multiplex PCR; TCRdb holds only in-frame clones, not every one. D and trimming were read from the DNA, whereas the V and J calls and clone size are those reported in that table. The profile shows roughly 250,000 clones, over 80% of them singletons. In Cohort 3, a recovered donor had either two negative PCRs, clearance, or symptom resolution. The material sequenced was PBMCs or T cells enriched from blood (not recorded which). The rearrangement joins TRBV24-1 to TRBJ1-5; 8 nucleotides agree with TRBD1. The receptor was isolated from a woman aged 18-30 years who had recovered from COVID-19. CDR3: CATQQGAGGNQPQHF. CDR3 bases: TGTGCCACCCAGCAGGGGGCAGGGGGCAATCAGCCCCAGCATTTT.